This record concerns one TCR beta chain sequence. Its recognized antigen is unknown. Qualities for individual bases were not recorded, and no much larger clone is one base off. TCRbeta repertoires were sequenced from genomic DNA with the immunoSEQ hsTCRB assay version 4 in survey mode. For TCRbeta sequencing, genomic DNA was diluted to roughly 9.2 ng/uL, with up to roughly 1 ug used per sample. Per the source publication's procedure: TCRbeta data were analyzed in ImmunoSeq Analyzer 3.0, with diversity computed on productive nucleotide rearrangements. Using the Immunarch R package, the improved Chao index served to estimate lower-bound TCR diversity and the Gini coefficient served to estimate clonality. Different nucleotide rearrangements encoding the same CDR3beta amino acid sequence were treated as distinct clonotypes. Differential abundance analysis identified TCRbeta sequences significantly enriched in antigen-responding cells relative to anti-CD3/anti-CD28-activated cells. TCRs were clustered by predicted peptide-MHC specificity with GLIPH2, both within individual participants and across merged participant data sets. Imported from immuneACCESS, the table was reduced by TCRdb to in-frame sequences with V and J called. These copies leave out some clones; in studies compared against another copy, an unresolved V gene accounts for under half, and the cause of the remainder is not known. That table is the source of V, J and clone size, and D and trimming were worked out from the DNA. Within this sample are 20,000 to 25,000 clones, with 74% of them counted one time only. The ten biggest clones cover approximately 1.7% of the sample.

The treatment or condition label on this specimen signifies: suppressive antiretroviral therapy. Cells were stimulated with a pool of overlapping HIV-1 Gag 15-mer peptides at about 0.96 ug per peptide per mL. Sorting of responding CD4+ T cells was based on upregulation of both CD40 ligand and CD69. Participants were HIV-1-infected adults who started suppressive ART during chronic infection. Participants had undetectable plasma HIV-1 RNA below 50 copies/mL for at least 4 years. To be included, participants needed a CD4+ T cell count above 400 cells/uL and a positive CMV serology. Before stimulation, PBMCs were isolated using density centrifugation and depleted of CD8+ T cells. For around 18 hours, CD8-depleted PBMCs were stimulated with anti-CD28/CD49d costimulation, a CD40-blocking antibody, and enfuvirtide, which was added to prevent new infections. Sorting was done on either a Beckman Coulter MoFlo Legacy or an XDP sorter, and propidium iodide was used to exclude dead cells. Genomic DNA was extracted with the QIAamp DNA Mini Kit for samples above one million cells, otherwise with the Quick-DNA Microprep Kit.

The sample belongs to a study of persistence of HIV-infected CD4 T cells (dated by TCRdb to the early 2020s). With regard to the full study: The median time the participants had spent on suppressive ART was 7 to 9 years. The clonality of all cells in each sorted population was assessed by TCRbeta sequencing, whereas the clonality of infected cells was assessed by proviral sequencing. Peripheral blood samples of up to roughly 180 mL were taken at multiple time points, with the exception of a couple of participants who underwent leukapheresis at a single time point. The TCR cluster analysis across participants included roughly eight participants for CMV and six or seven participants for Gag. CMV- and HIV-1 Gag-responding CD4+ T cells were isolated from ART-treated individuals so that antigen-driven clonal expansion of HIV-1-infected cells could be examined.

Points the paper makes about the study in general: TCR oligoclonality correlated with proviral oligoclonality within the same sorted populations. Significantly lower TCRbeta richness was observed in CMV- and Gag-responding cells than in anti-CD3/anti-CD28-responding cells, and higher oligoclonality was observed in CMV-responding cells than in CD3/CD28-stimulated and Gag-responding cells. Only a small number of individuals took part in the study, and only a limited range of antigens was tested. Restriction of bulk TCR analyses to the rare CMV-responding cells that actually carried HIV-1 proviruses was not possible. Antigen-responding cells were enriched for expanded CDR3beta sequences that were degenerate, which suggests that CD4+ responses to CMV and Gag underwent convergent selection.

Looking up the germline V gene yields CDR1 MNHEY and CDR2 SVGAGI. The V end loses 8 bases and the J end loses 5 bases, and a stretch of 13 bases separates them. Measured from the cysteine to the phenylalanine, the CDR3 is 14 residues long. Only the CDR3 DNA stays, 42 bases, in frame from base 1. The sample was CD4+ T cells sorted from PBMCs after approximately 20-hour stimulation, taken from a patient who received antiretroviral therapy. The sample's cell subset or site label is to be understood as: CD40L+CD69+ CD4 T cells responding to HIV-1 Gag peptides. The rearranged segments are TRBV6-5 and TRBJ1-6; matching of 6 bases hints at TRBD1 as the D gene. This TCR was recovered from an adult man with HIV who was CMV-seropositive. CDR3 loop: CASADRNNNSPLHF. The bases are TGTGCCAGCGCTGACAGGAACAATAATTCACCCCTCCACTTT.